The 26 T cell receptor beta chains below all came from one sample that was sequenced in a study of memory CD8 T cells in hepatitis C reinfection. The time point is: pre-reinfection, 55 to 20 weeks before reinfection detection. No in vitro expansion preceded TCR sequencing of the sorted cells. Only in-frame clones appear in the TCRdb table, and some are missing; sequencing was by immunoSEQ multiplex PCR. The sample holds about 50,000 clones, roughly 86% seen once. Sequenced sample: naive CD8+ T cells sorted from blood. The receptors were gathered from a man between 18 and 35 years old with hepatitis C virus infection.

CDR3 DNA sequence: TGTGCCAGCAGCTTTACTAGCGGGGGGGTAAATGAGCAGTTCTTC. It specifies CASSFTSGGVNEQFF. This chain uses TRBV11-2 with TRBJ2-1; 13 bases map to TRBD2. The CDR3 is 15 amino acids. CDR1 is SGHAT and CDR2 is FQNNGV in the germline V gene. V was pared by 3 bases and J by 7 bases, with 3 bases of the junction left unmatched.

This chain connects TRBV10-3 to TRBJ1-2; D perhaps matches TRBD1 (5 bases). V gave up 6 bases and J gave up 5 bases, with 31 bases separating them. Germline assignment: CDR1 ENHRY and CDR2 SYGVKD. The CDR3 runs 19 residues. This CDR3 reads CAISAPHVAGDSAWYGYTF. As DNA, the CDR3 is TGTGCCATCAGCGCCCCACATGTGGCGGGGGATAGTGCGTGGTATGGCTACACCTTC.

The rearrangement links TRBV29-1 to TRBJ2-5, with D possibly TRBD2 on 6 matching bases. Deletions cut 0 bases from V and 4 bases from J, with 12 bases between. Germline V gene sequence: CDR1 SQVTM, CDR2 ANQGSEA. The CDR3 length is 14 residues. The CDR3 region is CSVEDAGGLETQYF. The DNA of the CDR3 is TGCAGCGTTGAAGATGCTGGGGGGTTAGAGACCCAGTACTTC.

This clone was picked up a small number of times. In DNA, the CDR3 is TGTGCCAGCAGCTTCTATTACGAGCAGTACTTC. It translates to CASSFYYEQYF. The chain has TRBV5-5 and TRBJ2-7, with no clear D. The ends were cut back, 2 bases at V and 4 bases at J, with 4 bases in the middle. Germline loops: CDR1 SGHKS, CDR2 YYEKEE (reference sequence). CDR3 size: 11 residues.

The J gene is TRBJ2-2, the V gene TRBV4-2, with 9 bases fitting TRBD2. Looked up from germline, CDR1 is LGHNA and CDR2 is YNFKEQ. V was pared by 4 bases and J by 6 bases, with 12 bases of the junction left unmatched. The CDR3 is 17 residues long. CDR3 DNA sequence: TGTGCCAGCAGCCCACTAGGGGCGGGGGGGCAAGCCGGGGAGCTGTTTTTT. Translated: CASSPLGAGGQAGELFF.

The genes are TRBV6-5 and TRBJ2-7, with D maybe TRBD1 (5 bases). This CDR3 contains 13 residues. Germline CDR1 is MNHEY and CDR2 is SVGAGI. Trimming removed 2 bases from V and 3 bases from J, with 8 bases in between. The CDR3 nucleotides read TGTGCCAGCAGTTACCACGACAGCTACGAGCAGTACTTC. Its translation is CASSYHDSYEQYF.

As regards this clone: The same CDR3 also results from other DNA sequences found in this sample. This sequence joins TRBV7-9 and TRBJ2-7; possibly TRBD2 for D (6 bases). Per germline, CDR1 SEHNR and CDR2 FQNEAQ (reference sequence). There are 13 residues in the CDR3. Deletions cut 1 base from V and 4 bases from J, with 8 bases between. The CDR3 coding sequence is TGTGCCAGCAGCTTAGTCGGAGGGTACGAGCAGTACTTC. Amino acids: CASSLVGGYEQYF.

The V call is TRBV19, the J call TRBJ2-3; maybe TRBD2 (6 bases). V gave up 7 bases and J gave up 3 bases, with 20 bases separating them. Germline V gene lookup returns CDR1 LNHDA and CDR2 SQIVND (reference sequence). The CDR3 length is 16 residues. The CDR3 reads CASKEGADVRTDTQYF. CDR3 bases: TGTGCCAGTAAGGAGGGCGCAGATGTACGGACAGATACGCAGTATTTT.

V is TRBV6-1 and J is TRBJ2-3; D ambiguous. CDR1 is MNHNS, CDR2 SASEGT, per germline. The germline V and J ends were trimmed by 6 bases and 5 bases, with 9 bases remaining between them. The CDR3 totals 12 residues. The CDR3 DNA sequence: TGTGCCAGCAGAAGACTTGAAGATACGCAGTATTTT. This gives the protein CASRRLEDTQYF.

This clone was seen just once. This chain joins TRBV27 and TRBJ2-1; TRBD1 aligns across 7 bases. The junction had 3 bases not matched to a gene; V was cut back by 2 bases and J by 8 bases. CDR3 length: 13 amino acids. Germline V gene lookup returns CDR1 MNHEY and CDR2 SMNVEV (reference sequence). CDR3 loop: CASSLVGGYEQFF. The CDR3 coding sequence is TGTGCCAGCAGTTTAGTAGGGGGCTATGAGCAGTTCTTC.

This rearrangement joins TRBV29-1 to TRBJ1-2; perhaps TRBD1 as D (6 bases). The CDR3 has 13 residues. V lost 4 bases to trimming and J lost 7 bases, with 16 bases between them. CDR1 SQVTM and CDR2 ANQGSEA come from the germline V gene. CDR3 nucleotides: TGCAGCGTTGCAGGGGTAGGGGCAAGTGGCTACACCTTC. The encoded protein is CSVAGVGASGYTF.

V usage is TRBV6-1 and J usage is TRBJ2-3; no firm D call. V shed 8 bases and J shed 2 bases, with 8 bases lying between them. The CDR3 runs 12 residues. Per the germline V gene, CDR1 is MNHNS and CDR2 is SASEGT. CDR3 residues: CASFLSTDTQYF. The CDR3 nucleotides are TGTGCCAGCTTCCTCTCCACAGATACGCAGTATTTT.

The J gene is TRBJ2-5, the V gene TRBV4-1; 12 bases map to TRBD2. TRBJ2-7 matches the DNA end more closely, so the J call is doubtful. The V gene's germline CDR1 is MGHRA and CDR2 YSYEKL. This CDR3 is built from 16 residues. CDR3 bases: TGCGCCAGCAGCCATGGACTAGCGGGACTTGGCCACGAGCAGTACTTC. This encodes CASSHGLAGLGHEQYF.

The rearrangement joins TRBV4-1 to TRBJ2-7, with 10 bases fitting TRBD1. This CDR3 has 14 residues. CDR1 is MGHRA and CDR2 is YSYEKL in the germline V gene. Trimming at V came to 4 bases and at J to 7 bases, leaving 7 bases not matched to a gene. The CDR3 protein is CASSPGTGAGEQYF. In DNA form, the CDR3 reads TGCGCCAGCAGCCCCGGGACAGGGGCAGGAGAGCAGTACTTC.

The chain combines TRBV4-1 with TRBJ2-2; D remains ambiguous. The CDR3 runs to 15 residues. CDR1 MGHRA and CDR2 YSYEKL come from the germline V gene. V was cut by 0 bases and J by 5 bases, with 10 bases left in between. CDR3 nucleotides: TGCGCCAGCAGCCAAGAACCTAGTGGAACCGGGGAGCTGTTTTTT. It is translated as CASSQEPSGTGELFF.

This chain links TRBV6-6 with TRBJ2-7; D is unresolved. This CDR3 has 12 amino acids. Looked up from germline, CDR1 is MNHNY and CDR2 is SVGAGI (reference sequence). With 2 bases removed from V and 2 bases from J, the gap between germline ends came to 4 bases. The DNA for the CDR3 is TGTGCCAGCAGTTACGACACCTACGAGCAGTACGTC. Residues: CASSYDTYEQYV.

The chain joins TRBV19 to TRBJ2-3; 7 bases fit TRBD1. The CDR3 runs 14 residues. V gave up 1 base and J gave up 3 bases; unmatched junction bases: 1. Per germline, CDR1 LNHDA and CDR2 SQIVND (reference sequence). The CDR3 here is CASSIAGGTDTQYF. In nucleotides, the CDR3 is TGTGCCAGTAGTATAGCAGGGGGTACAGATACGCAGTATTTT. Filled out from reference TRBV19 and TRBJ2-3, the complete variable domain reads DGGITQSPKYLFRKEGQNVTLSCEQNLNHDAMYWYRQDPGQGLRLIYYSQIVNDFQKGDIAEGYSVSREKKESFPLTVTSAQKNPTAFYLCASSIAGGTDTQYFGPGTRLTVL.

The rearrangement uses TRBV28 and TRBJ2-1; 11 nucleotides line up with TRBD2. Germline V gene data show CDR1 as MDHEN and CDR2 as SYDVKM. The CDR3 extends over 15 amino acids. The V gene end was trimmed by 6 bases and the J gene end by 9 bases; junction bases not matched to a gene: 10. The CDR3 nucleotides read TGTGCCAGCAGGGGGCAACTAGCGGGAGTTACTGAGCAGTTCTTC. This sequence encodes CASRGQLAGVTEQFF.

The chain uses TRBV28 and TRBJ1-3; 9 nucleotides match TRBD1. Unmatched junction bases numbered 19, after V lost 8 bases and J lost 2 bases. Germline CDR1 is MDHEN and CDR2 is SYDVKM. CDR3 size: 19 residues. The CDR3 here is CASRHPGQGQKFTGNTIYF. The CDR3 DNA reads as TGTGCCAGCCGTCATCCGGGACAGGGACAGAAATTCACTGGAAACACCATATATTTT.

The V call is TRBV28, the J call TRBJ1-6; 9 bases line up with TRBD1. The CDR3 has 15 amino acids. Trimming at V came to 5 bases and at J to 7 bases, leaving 6 bases not matched to a gene. CDR1 and CDR2 from the germline V gene are MDHEN and SYDVKM. The CDR3 reads CASSPRGQGNSPLHF. The CDR3 DNA reads TGTGCCAGCAGTCCAAGGGGACAGGGAAATTCACCCCTCCACTTT.

A remark on this clone: Other nucleotide sequences from this sample produce the same CDR3. This chain links TRBV7-9 with TRBJ2-7; D perhaps matches TRBD2 (6 bases). The CDR3 is made up of 13 amino acids. CDR1 is SEHNR, CDR2 FQNEAQ, per germline (reference sequence). Trimming removed 1 base from V and 3 bases from J, with 7 bases in between. CDR3 DNA sequence: TGTGCCAGCAGCTTAGTGGGGGGCTACGAGCAGTACTTC. This codes for CASSLVGGYEQYF.

V is TRBV7-9 and J is TRBJ2-7; D remains ambiguous. The CDR3 is 12 amino acids. CDR1 and CDR2 (germline): SEHNR, FQNEAQ (reference sequence). V lost 1 base and J lost 7, with 8 bases in between. The CDR3 loop reads CASSLGSSEQYF. CDR3 bases: TGTGCCAGCAGCTTAGGTTCTAGTGAGCAGTACTTC. Full variable domain (rest looked up from reference TRBV7-9 and TRBJ2-7): DTGVSQNPRHKITKRGQNVTFRCDPISEHNRLYWYRQTLGQGPEFLTYFQNEAQLEKSRLLSDRFSAERPKGSFSTLEIQRTEQGDSAMYLCASSLGSSEQYFGPGTRLTVT.

This chain joins TRBV27 and TRBJ2-3, with a weak D call TRBD2 (7 bases). Germline CDR1 MNHEY, CDR2 SMNVEV (reference sequence). The CDR3 totals 14 residues. With 5 bases removed from V and 4 bases from J, the gap between germline ends came to 13 bases. CDR3 amino acids: CASSPTGGPDTQYF. CDR3 DNA: TGTGCCAGCAGTCCGACGGGGGGCCCAGATACGCAGTATTTT.

The chain recombines TRBV27 with TRBJ2-1; possibly TRBD1 for D (5 bases). V shed 6 bases and J shed 9 bases, with 15 bases lying between them. The CDR3 totals 13 residues. CDR1 is MNHEY, CDR2 SMNVEV, per germline (reference sequence). CDR3 nucleotide sequence: TGTGCCAGCAGCCAAGGCAGGGTCGGTGAGCAGTTCTTC. Amino acids: CASSQGRVGEQFF.

The rearrangement links TRBV6-5 to TRBJ2-3; no definite D call. Per the germline V gene, CDR1 is MNHEY and CDR2 is SVGAGI. This CDR3 is 13 amino acids long. Trimming removed 6 bases from V and 6 bases from J, with 13 bases in between. In DNA form, the CDR3 reads TGTGCCAGCAGCTCCGGGTCCTGGGATACGCAGTATTTT. Amino acid sequence: CASSSGSWDTQYF.

This clone has a single count. This sequence joins TRBV4-1 and TRBJ2-2; 8 bases line up with TRBD1. Germline V gene data show CDR1 as MGHRA and CDR2 as YSYEKL. This CDR3 spans 15 amino acids. The V and J ends lost 5 bases and 2 bases, in that order; junction bases with no gene match: 4. CDR3 in DNA: TGCGCCAGCAGCTCTGGACAGGGAAACACCGGGGAGCTGTTTTTT. Translation gives CASSSGQGNTGELFF.